This TCR beta chain was retrieved from a study of radiation and T cells in renal cell carcinoma. The wider study: Nephrectomy followed 15 Gy stereotactic body radiation by 4 weeks. Study-wide findings and caveats: No pretreatment tumor biopsies were available for baseline clonotypes.

Method: immunoSEQ multiplex PCR; TCRdb's copy keeps in-frame clones and lacks some. The sample holds 150,000 or so clones, approximately 90% seen once. The count of this clone is one. Its antigen remains unknown. The germline V gene has CDR1 SGHRS and CDR2 YFSETQ. This CDR3 region has 15 residues. The junction had 4 bases not matched to a gene; V was cut back by 3 bases and J by 8 bases. Time point given: baseline pretreatment blood. Treatment: 15 Gy SBRT to primary tumor, nephrectomy 4 weeks later. Serial blood draws occurred at baseline and 2 and 4 weeks post-SBRT. The tumor was a clear cell renal cell carcinoma.

The starting material was blood, obtained from a patient whose treatment included radiotherapy and nephrectomy. The TCR originated in a woman between 65 and 79 years old with renal cell carcinoma. The chain employs TRBV5-1 and TRBJ2-1; the match to TRBD2 covers 14 bases. In DNA, the CDR3 is TGCGCCAGCAGCTCGACTAGCGGGGGGGAATATGAGCAGTTCTTC. This gives the protein CASSSTSGGEYEQFF.